This TCR beta chain comes out of a study of T cells in localized non-small cell lung cancer. The ends lost 0 bases at V and 3 bases at J; junction bases unmatched: 3. This CDR3 contains 15 residues. The germline CDR1 and CDR2 sequences are SGHRS and YFSETQ. Profiling relied on immunoSEQ multiplex PCR, and the TCRdb table lists in-frame clones only, not all of them. This sample yields 70,000 to 80,000 clones, of which 88% are seen a single time; less than 25% belongs to the top ten. With regard to this clone: Its specificity is unknown.

Whole-study results and caveats: The study sequenced only one region of the tumor. As a result, intratumor heterogeneity could not be excluded and remains possible. Blood T cell density predicted longer survival; adjacent-lung clonality, shorter. Adjacent uninvolved lung tissue had the highest T cell clonality, exceeding tumor. Among the top 100 tumor clones, a median about 52 appeared in adjacent lung.

The source material was peripheral blood, sampled before any cancer treatment. V and J are TRBV5-1 and TRBJ1-5; 7 nucleotides match TRBD1. The clonotype was recovered from a woman aged 40 to 75 with stage I squamous cell lung carcinoma. CDR3 protein: CASSLGTGNNQPQHF. In DNA form, the CDR3 reads TGCGCCAGCAGCTTGGGGACAGGTAACAATCAGCCCCAGCATTTT.